The 23 T cell receptor beta chains below come from one sample, sequenced in a study of T cell responses to AZD1222 COVID-19 vaccine. Using immunoSEQ multiplex PCR, the repertoire was profiled, and TCRdb retains in-frame clones only, with some absent. Of under 150,000 clones in the sample, more than 75% were seen once. The material sequenced was peripheral blood, taken on day 0 of MenACWY control vaccination. The origin of the receptors is an adult in good health.

This clone was recorded only once. The chain has TRBV7-7 and TRBJ2-1; TRBD1 matches at 7 bases. Unmatched junction bases numbered 8, after V lost 5 bases and J lost 10 bases. This CDR3 is built from 13 residues. The germline V gene has CDR1 SSHAT and CDR2 FNYEAQ (reference sequence). CDR3 protein: CASSRDRATEQFF. In DNA form, the CDR3 reads TGTGCCAGCAGCCGAGACAGGGCCACAGAGCAGTTCTTC.

This clone was counted between two and nine times. V gene TRBV20-1 combines with J gene TRBJ2-7; D may match TRBD1 or TRBD2 (5 bases each). This CDR3 region has 11 residues. CDR1 and CDR2 (germline): DFQATT, SNEGSKA (reference sequence). Trimming stripped 4 bases from V and 8 bases from J, with 12 bases between. The CDR3: CSANSREKQYV. The CDR3 region has the DNA TGCAGTGCTAACAGCAGGGAGAAGCAGTACGTC.

This chain links TRBV5-1 with TRBJ1-1, with D perhaps TRBD1 (6 bases). Trimming removed 4 bases at V and 4 bases at J, with 17 bases between. CDR1 is SGHRS and CDR2 is YFSETQ in the germline V gene. CDR3 length equals 15 residues. CDR3 nucleotides: TGCGCCAGCAGCACAACGCAGGGGTTAAGCACTGAAGCTTTCTTT. This sequence encodes CASSTTQGLSTEAFF.

The CDR3 nucleotides are TGTGCCACCAGTCAGGGGGGCAATCAGCCCCAGCATTTT. As protein: CATSQGGNQPQHF. J is TRBJ1-5 and V is TRBV24-1, with 7 bases aligning to TRBD1. Germline CDR1 reads KGHDR; CDR2 reads SFDVKD. CDR3 length equals 13 residues. Trimming at V came to 6 bases and at J to 2 bases, leaving 0 bases not matched to a gene.

The chain links TRBV6-5 to TRBJ2-1, with 8 bases lining up with TRBD2. The germline V gene has CDR1 MNHEY and CDR2 SVGAGI. The CDR3 length is 15 residues. V was pared by 5 bases and J by 6 bases, with 9 bases of the junction left unmatched. CDR3 loop: CASSSRAGVGNEQFF. CDR3 nucleotide sequence: TGTGCCAGCAGTAGTCGAGCGGGGGTTGGCAATGAGCAGTTCTTC.

V usage is TRBV19 and J usage is TRBJ1-1; a possible D gene is TRBD1 (5 bases). CDR3 length equals 14 residues. Germline CDR1 LNHDA, CDR2 SQIVND (reference sequence). Trimming removed 9 bases from V and 4 bases from J, with 18 bases in between. CDR3 nucleotide sequence: TGTGCCAGCAGGGTCCAAGAGCAGGGCACTGAAGCTTTCTTT. Amino acid sequence: CASRVQEQGTEAFF.

The rearrangement uses TRBV5-6 and TRBJ1-4; D unclear. Germline-derived CDR1 and CDR2 are SGHDT and YYEEEE. The V gene lost 2 bases and the J gene lost 10 bases, with 12 bases spanning the gap. There are 13 residues in the CDR3. The CDR3 nucleotides read TGTGCCAGCAGCTTATATGAAGGAGGAAAACTGTTTTTT. This sequence encodes CASSLYEGGKLFF.

The chain recombines TRBV7-8 with TRBJ1-5; maybe TRBD1 (5 bases). V lost 3 bases and J lost 4, with 13 bases in between. Germline CDR1 SGHVS, CDR2 FQNEAQ. CDR3 length equals 15 residues. The CDR3 sequence is CASSLGRATNQPQHF. The CDR3 DNA follows: TGTGCCAGCAGCTTGGGCAGGGCGACGAATCAGCCCCAGCATTTT.

Here the CDR3 reads CASSPAGTSSYNSPLHF. CDR3 nucleotides: TGTGCCAGCTCACCAGCCGGGACGAGCTCCTATAATTCACCCCTCCACTTT. This chain connects TRBV18 to TRBJ1-6, with a possible D match to TRBD1 (5 bases). The CDR3 consists of 17 residues. Trimming left V 2 bases short and J 0 bases short, with 11 bases between. In germline, CDR1 is KGHSH, CDR2 LQKENI.

The chain is built from TRBV6-4 and TRBJ1-1; TRBD1 is a possible D gene (6 bases). The germline V gene encodes CDR1 MRHNA and CDR2 SNTAGT. This CDR3 contains 15 residues. V was pared by 7 bases and J by 4 bases, with 19 bases between. The CDR3 DNA follows: TGTGCCAGCAAGAGGGAGGGGGTGAGGGGCACTGAAGCTTTCTTT. Amino acids: CASKREGVRGTEAFF.

V is TRBV28 and J is TRBJ1-1; unclear D gene. CDR3 size: 12 residues. CDR1 is MDHEN and CDR2 is SYDVKM in the germline V gene. Trimming took off 3 bases at V and 5 bases at J, with 7 bases between the two ends. DNA for the CDR3: TGTGCCAGCAGTTTTATGGGGACTGAAGCTTTCTTT. The encoded protein is CASSFMGTEAFF.

The chain carries TRBV3-1 (or the pseudogene TRBV3-2) and TRBJ1-1; TRBD1 aligns across 7 bases. The germline V gene encodes CDR1 LGHDT and CDR2 YNNKEL (reference sequence). The J segment lost 6 bases and the V segment lost 7 bases, leaving 8 bases of the junction unmatched. The CDR3 has 13 residues. CDR3 nucleotide sequence: TGTGCCAGCACCCAGGGGGGGAGGGCTGAAGCTTTCTTT. Translating it yields CASTQGGRAEAFF.

J is TRBJ2-3 and V is TRBV6-1; TRBD1 aligns across 10 bases. Per germline, CDR1 MNHNS and CDR2 SASEGT. The CDR3 is 16 amino acids. The V segment lost 6 bases and the J segment 4 bases; nucleotides outside the gene matches: 10. CDR3 residues: CASSELTGGRADTQYF. The CDR3 region has the DNA TGTGCCAGCAGCGAACTGACAGGGGGCAGGGCAGATACGCAGTATTTT.

V gene TRBV6-5 combines with J gene TRBJ2-2; 7 nucleotides align to TRBD1. V was clipped by 6 bases and J by 4 bases; unmatched bases: 5. The length of the CDR3 is 14 residues. Germline V gives CDR1 MNHEY, CDR2 SVGAGI. The CDR3 DNA reads as TGTGCCAGCAGCGACAGGGCCCTCACCGGGGAGCTGTTTTTT. It translates to CASSDRALTGELFF.

This clone appeared a few times. The rearrangement uses TRBV3-1 (or the pseudogene TRBV3-2) and TRBJ2-2, with TRBD1 matching 7 bases. With V trimmed by 4 bases and J by 1 base, 3 bases remained unmatched. Per germline, CDR1 LGHDT and CDR2 YNNKEL (reference sequence). The CDR3 spans 15 residues. CDR3: CASSPRQGNTGELFF. The CDR3, as DNA: TGTGCCAGCAGCCCCCGACAGGGGAACACCGGGGAGCTGTTTTTT.

This clone was seen once. This chain joins TRBV7-8 and TRBJ1-6; 8 bases fit TRBD1. There are 15 residues in the CDR3. The junction had 7 bases not matched to a gene; V was cut back by 5 bases and J by 7 bases. CDR1 is SGHVS and CDR2 is FQNEAQ in the germline V gene. The CDR3 region is CASSTLTGDNSPLHF. DNA for the CDR3: TGTGCCAGCAGCACTCTGACAGGGGACAATTCACCCCTCCACTTT.

The gene calls are TRBV7-9 and TRBJ2-3; TRBD2 agrees at 12 bases. Germline V gene data show CDR1 as SEHNR and CDR2 as FQNEAQ (reference sequence). The V gene end was trimmed by 0 bases and the J gene end by 4 bases; junction bases not matched to a gene: 2. This CDR3 has 16 residues. CDR3 sequence reads: CASSLAGLAGADTQYF. The CDR3 bases are TGTGCCAGCAGCTTAGCGGGACTAGCGGGTGCAGATACGCAGTATTTT.

The rearrangement uses TRBV7-3 and TRBJ1-2; 11 nucleotides align to TRBD1. CDR1 is SGHTA, CDR2 FQGTGA, per germline. After removal of 6 bases from V and 7 bases from J, the junction contained 7 bases not matched to a gene. The CDR3 contains 14 residues. The CDR3 is CASSPGQGASGYTF. CDR3 nucleotide sequence: TGTGCCAGCAGTCCCGGACAGGGGGCTTCTGGCTACACCTTC. The variable domain in full, completed from reference TRBV7-3 and TRBJ1-2, reads GAGVSQTPSNKVTEKGKYVELRCDPISGHTALYWYRQSLGQGPEFLIYFQGTGAADDSGLPNDRFFAVRPEGSVSTLKIQRTERGDSAVYLCASSPGQGASGYTFGSGTRLTVV.

The V gene is TRBV27, the J gene TRBJ1-6, with 8 bases fitting TRBD1. V dropped 3 bases and J dropped 6; count of bases not matched to a gene: 10. Per germline, CDR1 MNHEY and CDR2 SMNVEV (reference sequence). This CDR3 comprises 17 residues. This CDR3 is CASSFGQGNPANSPLHF. CDR3 bases: TGTGCCAGCAGTTTCGGACAGGGTAATCCCGCTAATTCACCCCTCCACTTT.

The rearrangement uses TRBV9 and TRBJ1-1, with a weak D call TRBD1 (5 bases). CDR1 SGDLS and CDR2 YYNGEE come from the germline V gene. The CDR3 has 13 residues. V was trimmed by 3 bases and J by 6 bases, leaving 12 bases between them. CDR3 protein: CASSERGIAEAFF. The CDR3 region has the DNA TGTGCCAGCAGCGAGAGGGGTATAGCTGAAGCTTTCTTT.

This chain uses TRBV18 with TRBJ2-1; 8 positions match TRBD2. V trimming: 0 bases; J trimming: 1 base; junction bases outside the gene matches: 5. Per germline, CDR1 KGHSH and CDR2 LQKENI. The CDR3 loop spans 17 amino acids. In DNA, the CDR3 is TGTGCCAGCTCACCACCGACGGGGGGGGCATCCTACAATGAGCAGTTCTTC. As protein: CASSPPTGGASYNEQFF.

J is TRBJ1-5 and V is TRBV19, with D unclear. V gave up 3 bases and J gave up 0 bases, with 12 bases separating them. The germline CDR1 and CDR2 sequences are LNHDA and SQIVND (reference sequence). The CDR3 spans 16 residues. Written as DNA, the CDR3 is TGTGCCAGTAGTATGTCTCGCAGAAATAGCAATCAGCCCCAGCATTTT. Translation gives CASSMSRRNSNQPQHF.

The CDR3 spells CASSRDRAGYGYTF. CDR3 coding DNA: TGTGCCAGCAGCAGAGACAGGGCGGGATATGGCTACACCTTC. This chain links TRBV27 with TRBJ1-2; 7 bases fit TRBD1. From germline, CDR1 is MNHEY and CDR2 SMNVEV (reference sequence). This CDR3 region has 14 residues. The V gene end was trimmed by 6 bases and the J gene end by 5 bases; junction bases not matched to a gene: 9.